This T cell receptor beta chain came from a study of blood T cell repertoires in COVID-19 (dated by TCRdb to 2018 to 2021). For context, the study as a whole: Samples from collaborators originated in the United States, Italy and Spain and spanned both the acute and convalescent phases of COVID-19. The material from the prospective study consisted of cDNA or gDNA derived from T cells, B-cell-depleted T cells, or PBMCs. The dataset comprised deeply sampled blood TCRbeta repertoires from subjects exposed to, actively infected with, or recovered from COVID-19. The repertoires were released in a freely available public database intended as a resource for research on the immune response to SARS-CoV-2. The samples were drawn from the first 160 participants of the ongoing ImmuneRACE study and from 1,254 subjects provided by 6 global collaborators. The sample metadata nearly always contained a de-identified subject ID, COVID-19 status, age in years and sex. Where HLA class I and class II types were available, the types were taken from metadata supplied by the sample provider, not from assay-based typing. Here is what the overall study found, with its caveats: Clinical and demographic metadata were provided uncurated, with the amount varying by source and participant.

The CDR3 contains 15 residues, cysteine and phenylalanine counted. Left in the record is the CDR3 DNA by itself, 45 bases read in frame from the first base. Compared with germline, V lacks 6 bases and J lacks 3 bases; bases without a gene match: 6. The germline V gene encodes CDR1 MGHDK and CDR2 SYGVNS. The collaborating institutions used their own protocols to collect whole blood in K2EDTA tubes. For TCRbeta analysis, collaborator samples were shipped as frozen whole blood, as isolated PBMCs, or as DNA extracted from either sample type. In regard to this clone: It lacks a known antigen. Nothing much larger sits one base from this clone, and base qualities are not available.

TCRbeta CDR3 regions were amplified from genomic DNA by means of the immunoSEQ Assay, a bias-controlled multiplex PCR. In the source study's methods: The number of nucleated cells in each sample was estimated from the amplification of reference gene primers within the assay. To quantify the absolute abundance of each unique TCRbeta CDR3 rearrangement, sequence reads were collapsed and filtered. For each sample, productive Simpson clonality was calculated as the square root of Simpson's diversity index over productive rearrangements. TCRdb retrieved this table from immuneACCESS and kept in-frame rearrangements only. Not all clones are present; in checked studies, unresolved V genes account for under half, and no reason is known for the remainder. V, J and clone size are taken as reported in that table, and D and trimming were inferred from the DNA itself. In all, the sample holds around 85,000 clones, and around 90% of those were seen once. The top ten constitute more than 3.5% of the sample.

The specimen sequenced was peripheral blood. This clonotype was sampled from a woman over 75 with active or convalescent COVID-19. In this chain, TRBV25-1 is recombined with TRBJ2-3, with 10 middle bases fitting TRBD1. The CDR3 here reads CASRSRDRGTDTQYF. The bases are TGTGCCAGCAGGTCCCGGGACAGGGGTACAGATACGCAGTATTTT.